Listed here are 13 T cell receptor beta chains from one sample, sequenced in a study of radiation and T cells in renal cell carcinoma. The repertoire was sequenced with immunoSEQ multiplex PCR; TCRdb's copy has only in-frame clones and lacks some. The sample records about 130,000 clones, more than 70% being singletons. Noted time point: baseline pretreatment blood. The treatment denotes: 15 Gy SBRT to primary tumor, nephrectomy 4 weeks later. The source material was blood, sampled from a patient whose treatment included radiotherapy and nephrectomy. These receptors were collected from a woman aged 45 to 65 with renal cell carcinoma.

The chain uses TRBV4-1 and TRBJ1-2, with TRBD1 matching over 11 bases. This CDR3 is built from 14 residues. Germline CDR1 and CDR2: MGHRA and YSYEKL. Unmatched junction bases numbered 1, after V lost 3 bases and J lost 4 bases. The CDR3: CASSQGTGGYGYTF. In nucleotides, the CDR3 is TGCGCCAGCAGCCAGGGGACAGGGGGCTATGGCTACACCTTC.

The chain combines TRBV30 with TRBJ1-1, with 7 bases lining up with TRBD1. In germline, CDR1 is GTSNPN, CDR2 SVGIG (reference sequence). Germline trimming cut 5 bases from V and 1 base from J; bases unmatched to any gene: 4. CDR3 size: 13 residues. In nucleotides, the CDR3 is TGTGCCTGGTCCCGACAGGGGAACACTGAAGCTTTCTTT. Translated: CAWSRQGNTEAFF.

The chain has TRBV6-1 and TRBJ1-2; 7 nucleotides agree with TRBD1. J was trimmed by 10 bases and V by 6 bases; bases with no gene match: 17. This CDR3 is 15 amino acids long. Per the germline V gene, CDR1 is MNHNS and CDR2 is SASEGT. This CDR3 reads CASRNHRGYTSSYTF. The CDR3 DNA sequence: TGTGCCAGCAGAAACCACAGGGGCTATACTTCCTCCTACACCTTC.

The CDR3 DNA follows: TGTGCCACCAGCAGAGAATCGACGGCAACTAATGAAAAACTGTTTTTT. As protein: CATSRESTATNEKLFF. The chain is built from TRBV15 and TRBJ1-4; D call uncertain. The CDR3 totals 16 residues. V gave up 0 bases and J gave up 0 bases, with 8 bases separating them. The germline V gene has CDR1 LNHNV and CDR2 YYDKDF (reference sequence).

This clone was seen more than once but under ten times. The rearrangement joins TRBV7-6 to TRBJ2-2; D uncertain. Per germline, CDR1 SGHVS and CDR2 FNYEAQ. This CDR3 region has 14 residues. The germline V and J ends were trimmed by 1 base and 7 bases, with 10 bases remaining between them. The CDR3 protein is CASSLEWGFGELFF. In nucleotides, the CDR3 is TGTGCCAGCAGCTTAGAGTGGGGATTCGGGGAGCTGTTTTTT.

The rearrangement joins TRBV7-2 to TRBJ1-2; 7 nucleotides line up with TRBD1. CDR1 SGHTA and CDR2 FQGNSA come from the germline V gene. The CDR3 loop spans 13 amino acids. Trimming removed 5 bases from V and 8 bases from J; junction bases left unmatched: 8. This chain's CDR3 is CASSHGQARGYTF. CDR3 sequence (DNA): TGTGCCAGCAGCCATGGACAGGCCAGGGGCTACACCTTC.

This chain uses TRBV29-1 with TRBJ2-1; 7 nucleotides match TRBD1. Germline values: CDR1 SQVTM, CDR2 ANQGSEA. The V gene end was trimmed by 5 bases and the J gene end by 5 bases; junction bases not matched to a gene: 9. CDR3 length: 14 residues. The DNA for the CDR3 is TGCAGCGTTCCAGATACAGGGGCCCACAATGAGCAGTTCTTC. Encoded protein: CSVPDTGAHNEQFF.

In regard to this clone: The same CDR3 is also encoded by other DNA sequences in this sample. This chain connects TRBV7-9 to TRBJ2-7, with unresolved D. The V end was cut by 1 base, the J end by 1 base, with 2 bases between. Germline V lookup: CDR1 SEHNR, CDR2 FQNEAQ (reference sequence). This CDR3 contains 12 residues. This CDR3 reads CASSLGSYEQYF. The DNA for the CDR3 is TGTGCCAGCAGCTTAGGGTCCTACGAGCAGTACTTC.

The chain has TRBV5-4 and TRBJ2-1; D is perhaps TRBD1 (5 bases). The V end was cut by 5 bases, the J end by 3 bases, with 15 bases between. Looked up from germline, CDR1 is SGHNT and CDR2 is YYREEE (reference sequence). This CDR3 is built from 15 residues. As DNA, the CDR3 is TGTGCCAGCAGAAAGACAGTTCTCGGCTACAATGAGCAGTTCTTC. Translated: CASRKTVLGYNEQFF.

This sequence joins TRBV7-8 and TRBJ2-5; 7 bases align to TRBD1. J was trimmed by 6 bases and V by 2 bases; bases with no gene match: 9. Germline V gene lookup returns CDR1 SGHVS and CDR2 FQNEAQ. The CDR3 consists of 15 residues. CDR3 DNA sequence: TGTGCCAGCAGCTTACAGGGGGTCCGCGGAAAGACCCAGTACTTC. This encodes CASSLQGVRGKTQYF.

The CDR3 protein is CASIPSGGGTEAFF. The DNA for the CDR3 is TGTGCCAGCATCCCCTCGGGGGGCGGGACTGAAGCTTTCTTT. V gene TRBV9 combines with J gene TRBJ1-1; a possible D gene is TRBD1 (6 bases). The CDR3 runs 14 residues. Germline values: CDR1 SGDLS, CDR2 YYNGEE. V was cut by 6 bases and J by 5 bases, with 17 bases left in between.

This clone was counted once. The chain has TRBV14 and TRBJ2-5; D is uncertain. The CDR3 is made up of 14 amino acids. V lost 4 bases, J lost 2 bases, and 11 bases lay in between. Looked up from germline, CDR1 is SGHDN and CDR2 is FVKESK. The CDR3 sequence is CASSPDLWQETQYF. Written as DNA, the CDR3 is TGTGCCAGCAGCCCAGACCTGTGGCAAGAGACCCAGTACTTC.

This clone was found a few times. CDR3 bases: TGTGCCAGCAGCTTAGCGGCGGGAGAAGCTTTCTTT. Amino acid sequence: CASSLAAGEAFF. The chain links TRBV11-3 to TRBJ1-1; no reliable D call. The V and J ends lost 1 base and 8 bases respectively, with 8 bases between them. Germline lookup yields CDR1 SGHNT and CDR2 YENEEA. The CDR3 has 12 residues.